Listed below are T cell receptor beta chains from one sample, sequenced in a study of cytomegalovirus exposure and HLA in healthy donors. Using immunoSEQ multiplex PCR, the repertoire was profiled, and TCRdb retains in-frame clones only, with some absent. The sample shows 150,000 to 200,000 clones, around four fifths of them seen only once. Sequenced sample: PBMCs. These receptors were obtained from a young man in good health and CMV-seropositive. The CDR3 runs from the conserved cysteine through the conserved F or W. A D gene is named only where the DNA matches it firmly. A row's size may be missing; if present it is once, few, many or a size class.

D	length	size	J	V	DNA	CDR3
TRBD2	13	once	TRBJ2-5	TRBV19	TGTGCCAGTGAGCGGGGGCCGGGAGAGACCCAGTACTTC	CASERGPGETQYF
NA	16	NA	TRBJ1-2	TRBV5-4	TGTGCCAGCAGCCCCTGGGGGGAGGGGGAAAACTATGGCTACACCTTC	CASSPWGEGENYGYTF
TRBD1	13	many	TRBJ1-2	TRBV10-3	TGTGCCATGGGGGACAGAATAAACTATGGCTACACCTTC	CAMGDRINYGYTF
TRBD1	14	NA	TRBJ2-7	TRBV6-6	TGTGCCAGCAGCCGGACAGGGTCAGGCTACGAGCAGTACTTC	CASSRTGSGYEQYF
NA	17	NA	TRBJ1-6	TRBV19	TGTGCCAGTAGTTCCCTCCCCGGGCCAGGCGGGCGTTCACCCCTCCACTTT	CASSSLPGPGGRSPLHF
TRBD1	14	NA	TRBJ1-2	TRBV30	TGTGCCTGGAGGCCGGGACAGGGCCCCTATGGCTACACCTTC	CAWRPGQGPYGYTF
NA	17	NA	TRBJ2-4	TRBV5-8	TGTGCCAGCAGCTTGGGTACGGGGACACTAACCAAAAACATTCAGTACTTC	CASSLGTGTLTKNIQYF
NA	16	NA	TRBJ1-1	TRBV5-1	TGCGCCAGCAGCTTGGACCCGACAGAAACACGGGCTGAAGCTTTCTTT	CASSLDPTETRAEAFF
TRBD1	16	NA	TRBJ2-7	TRBV4-1	TGCGCCAGCAGCCTAGAGACGGGACAGGGTATGAGGGAGCAGTACTTC	CASSLETGQGMREQYF
TRBD1	15	NA	TRBJ1-4	TRBV7-6	TGTGCCAGCAGCCCTATCAGGGGGACTAATGAAAAACTGTTTTTT	CASSPIRGTNEKLFF
TRBD2	15	NA	TRBJ2-7	TRBV6-5	TGTGCCAGCAGTTACTCCAGCGGGGGGACCTACGAGCAGTACTTC	CASSYSSGGTYEQYF
NA	13	NA	TRBJ2-1	TRBV9	TGTGCCAGCAGCGAGACTAGGGCCAATGAGCAGTTCTTC	CASSETRANEQFF
NA	13	once	TRBJ2-5	TRBV11-2	TGTGCCAGCAGCCTATCACCCGAAGAGACCCAGTACTTC	CASSLSPEETQYF
NA	16	NA	TRBJ2-1	TRBV7-2	TGTGCCAGCAGACCGCCCGGGACTGGAACATTGGGTGAGCAGTTCTTC	CASRPPGTGTLGEQFF
TRBD1	16	NA	TRBJ2-2	TRBV27	TGTGCCAGCAGTTTATCCGGACAGGGGAGGATCGGGGAGCTGTTTTTT	CASSLSGQGRIGELFF
TRBD1	15	NA	TRBJ2-5	TRBV5-1	TGCGCCAGCAGCTTGGAGACAGGGGAATGGGAGACCCAGTACTTC	CASSLETGEWETQYF
TRBD1	15	NA	TRBJ2-5	TRBV19	TGTGCCAGTAGTATAGAGACAGGGCGTTGGGAGACCCAGTACTTC	CASSIETGRWETQYF
TRBD1	15	NA	TRBJ1-1	TRBV25-1	TGTGCCAGCAGTGAAGGCAGGGGGCTGAACACTGAAGCTTTCTTT	CASSEGRGLNTEAFF
NA	15	NA	TRBJ1-2	TRBV19	TGTGCCAGTAGTATAGAGGGGACTGTCCCCTATGGCTACACCTTC	CASSIEGTVPYGYTF
TRBD1	17	NA	TRBJ1-2	TRBV18	TGTGCCAGCTCACCGTCGGGACAGGCAAGGGTTTATGGGGGCTACACCTTC	CASSPSGQARVYGGYTF
NA	15	NA	TRBJ1-2	TRBV27	TGTGCCAGCAGTTTATCCGGGGGAACTAACTATGGCTACACCTTC	CASSLSGGTNYGYTF
NA	15	once	TRBJ2-2	TRBV7-9	TGTGCCAGCAGCTTAGCGGCCGTCGCCACCGGGGAGCTGTTTTTT	CASSLAAVATGELFF
NA	16	NA	TRBJ1-2	TRBV6-6	TGTGCCAGCAGTTACTCTCCCGTTGACAGTAACTATGGCTACACCTTC	CASSYSPVDSNYGYTF
NA	15	NA	TRBJ1-3	TRBV7-2	TGTGCCAGCAGCTTATTTCGGGGTTCAGGAAACACCATATATTTT	CASSLFRGSGNTIYF
TRBD1	13	NA	TRBJ1-2	TRBV7-2	TGTGCCAGCAGTTTGACAGGGCTCTCTGGCTACACCTTC	CASSLTGLSGYTF
TRBD2	14	NA	TRBJ2-1	TRBV5-5	TGTGCCAGCAGTACTAGCGGGGTATACAATGAGCAGTTCTTC	CASSTSGVYNEQFF
TRBD1	14	once	TRBJ2-7	TRBV6-6	TGTGCCAGCAGCGAGGACAGGCGAACCTACGAGCAGTACTTC	CASSEDRRTYEQYF
TRBD2	15	NA	TRBJ2-5	TRBV27	TGTGCCAGCAGTGTCCTCGGGGGGGCCGGGGAGACCCAGTACTTC	CASSVLGGAGETQYF
TRBD1	14	NA	TRBJ1-1	TRBV7-2	TGTGCCAGCAGCTTAGATCCAGGGGGGCGACAAGCTTTCTTT	CASSLDPGGRQAFF
NA	12	NA	TRBJ2-7	TRBV6-5	TGTGCCAGCAGCTCACAGCCCGCAGAGCAGTACTTC	CASSSQPAEQYF
TRBD1	14	NA	TRBJ2-2	TRBV7-7	TGTGCTAGCAGCCCCCCCGACAGGGCCGGGGAGCTGTTTTTT	CASSPPDRAGELFF
NA	17	NA	TRBJ1-2	TRBV14	TGTGCCAGCAGCCAAGAGTCTTCCGGGGGGAGACGCTATGGCTACACCTTC	CASSQESSGGRRYGYTF
TRBD1	18	once	TRBJ2-1	TRBV5-6	TGTGCCAGCAGCTTGCCTCCGGGACAGGGTCTCTCCTACAATGAGCAGTTCTTC	CASSLPPGQGLSYNEQFF
TRBD2	15	NA	TRBJ2-7	TRBV4-2	TGTGCCAGCAGCCAAGAGACTAGCCGAACCTACGAGCAGTACTTC	CASSQETSRTYEQYF
NA	14	NA	TRBJ2-7	TRBV21-1	TGTGCCAGCAGCACAAGGGACAGAAAATACGAGCAGTACTTC	CASSTRDRKYEQYF
TRBD1	14	NA	TRBJ2-7	TRBV6-5	TGTGCCAGCAGTTACGGACAGGGAATGAGCGAGCAGTACTTC	CASSYGQGMSEQYF
TRBD1	15	NA	TRBJ1-6	TRBV4-3	TGCGCCAGCAGCCCAGGACAGGGGCGAAGGTCACCCCTCCACTTT	CASSPGQGRRSPLHF
NA	13	NA	TRBJ1-5	TRBV27	TGTGCCAGCAGTTACAGGGCAGGACAGCCCCAGCATTTT	CASSYRAGQPQHF
TRBD1	16	NA	TRBJ1-2	TRBV19	TGTGCCAGTAGTAATGGGGACAGGGTCTCCCTCTATGGCTACACCTTC	CASSNGDRVSLYGYTF
NA	13	NA	TRBJ2-7	TRBV6-8	TGTGCCAGCAGTTACGAGCCTTATTACGAGCAGTACTTC	CASSYEPYYEQYF
NA	13	NA	TRBJ2-5	TRBV7-2	TGTGCCAGCAGCTCTGGACTTCAAGAGACCCAGTACTTC	CASSSGLQETQYF
NA	12	NA	TRBJ1-4	TRBV19	TGTGCCAGTAGGGGCCGCTGGGAAAAACTGTTTTTT	CASRGRWEKLFF
TRBD1	13	NA	TRBJ1-2	TRBV5-4	TGTGCCAGCAGCGAAGGGACAGACTATGGCTACACCTTC	CASSEGTDYGYTF
NA	15	NA	TRBJ1-4	TRBV30	TGTGCCTGGAGTGCCGGAGACTGGACTAATGAAAAACTGTTTTTT	CAWSAGDWTNEKLFF
TRBD2	15	NA	TRBJ2-3	TRBV7-2	TGTGCCAGCACCTTCCTACTAGCGGGTGAAGATACGCAGTATTTT	CASTFLLAGEDTQYF
NA	16	once	TRBJ2-1	TRBV7-3	TGTGCCAGCAGCTTAAAGGGGGACCAGGCCCTGAATGAGCAGTTCTTC	CASSLKGDQALNEQFF
TRBD1	12	NA	TRBJ1-2	TRBV25-1	TGTGCCAGCAGGACAGGGGGGAGAGGCTACACCTTC	CASRTGGRGYTF
TRBD1	18	NA	TRBJ1-1	TRBV4-1	TGCGCCAGCAGCCAGCAACTCAGGGGGCGGCTGATGAACACTGAAGCTTTCTTT	CASSQQLRGRLMNTEAFF
TRBD2	18	NA	TRBJ2-7	TRBV19	TGTGCCAGTAGTACGGGGACTAGCGGGGGAGACCTCAAGTACGAGCAGTACTTC	CASSTGTSGGDLKYEQYF
TRBD1	15	NA	TRBJ1-1	TRBV18	TGTGCCAGCTCACCACGACAGGGGGCGGACACTGAAGCTTTCTTT	CASSPRQGADTEAFF
NA	14	NA	TRBJ2-5	TRBV9	TGTGCCAGCAGCAGCGATCGACAGCAAGAGACCCAGTACTTC	CASSSDRQQETQYF
TRBD1	13	once	TRBJ1-2	TRBV6-5	TGTGCCAGCAGCCAGGGGGCGCGCGGGGGCTACACCTTC	CASSQGARGGYTF
NA	14	NA	TRBJ2-7	TRBV2	TGTGCCAGCAGTGTCCCGGGAGTTTTAGACGAGCAGTACTTC	CASSVPGVLDEQYF
NA	13	few	TRBJ2-7	TRBV4-1	TGCGCCAGCAGCCAAGTCCCAGGTTACGAGCAGTACTTC	CASSQVPGYEQYF
TRBD2	16	NA	TRBJ2-1	TRBV7-3	TGTGCCAGCAGCTCCCAAGCGGGGGCGTCGCACAATGAGCAGTTCTTC	CASSSQAGASHNEQFF